This T cell receptor beta chain was sequenced during a study of CD8+CD57+ T cells in acquired aplastic anemia. About the research overall: DNA recovered from sorted CD4+ and CD8+ cells had a mean of about 3 ug. Findings and caveats of the study: In common between the patients and the controls were around 29 CD8+ CDR3 sequences.

The study profiled TCR beta VDJ and CDR3 using genomic DNA as template. MiXCR was run by TCRdb on the reads, yielding one entry per CDR3 protein. Among over 150,000 distinct CDR3 sequences listed, 63% were seen once. In patients chosen for sequencing, flow cytometry had shown CD8+CD57+ cell expansion. Each patient had severe acquired aplastic anemia. Patients had received no therapy at the time of blood sampling. Many counts were recorded for this clonotype. The antigen remains undetermined. The CDR3 spans 12 residues. With 4 bases removed from V and 2 bases from J, the gap between germline ends came to 9 bases. Germline V gene sequence: CDR1 SQVTM, CDR2 ANQGSEA.

The rearrangement links TRBV29-1 to TRBJ2-7; D is ambiguous. The sequence was obtained from a human donor with aplastic anemia. Sequencing was carried out using sorted CD4+, CD8+, or CD8+CD57+ T cells (not recorded which) from PBMCs. The CDR3 here is CSVGTDTYEQYF. For the CDR3, the DNA is TGCAGCGTTGGGACCGATACCTACGAGCAGTACTTC.